This T cell receptor (beta chain) was observed in a study of immune evolution from preneoplasia to lung adenocarcinoma. Patient tissue came from resections in Japan or China, 2014–2017. Worth noting for this clone: Its antigen is currently unknown.

Study outcomes and limitations: Clonality was highest in normal lung, lower in later-stage lesions apparently.

The protocol was immunoSEQ multiplex PCR, while the TCRdb copy is restricted to in-frame clones and leaves out a portion. Counted here are more than 6,500 clones, around 80% occurring once; the ten biggest clones make up around a tenth. The CDR3 length is 16 residues. Germline lookup yields CDR1 SEHNR and CDR2 FQNEAQ (reference sequence). V was cut by 5 bases and J by 5 bases, with 18 bases left in between. The sequence came from an older donor with lung adenocarcinoma. Sample: FFPE minimally invasive lung adenocarcinoma tissue. This chain links TRBV7-9 with TRBJ2-2; D is ambiguous. CDR3 loop: CASSAGPVRNTGELFF. Written as DNA, the CDR3 is TGTGCCAGCAGCGCCGGGCCAGTCAGAAATACCGGGGAGCTGTTTTTT.